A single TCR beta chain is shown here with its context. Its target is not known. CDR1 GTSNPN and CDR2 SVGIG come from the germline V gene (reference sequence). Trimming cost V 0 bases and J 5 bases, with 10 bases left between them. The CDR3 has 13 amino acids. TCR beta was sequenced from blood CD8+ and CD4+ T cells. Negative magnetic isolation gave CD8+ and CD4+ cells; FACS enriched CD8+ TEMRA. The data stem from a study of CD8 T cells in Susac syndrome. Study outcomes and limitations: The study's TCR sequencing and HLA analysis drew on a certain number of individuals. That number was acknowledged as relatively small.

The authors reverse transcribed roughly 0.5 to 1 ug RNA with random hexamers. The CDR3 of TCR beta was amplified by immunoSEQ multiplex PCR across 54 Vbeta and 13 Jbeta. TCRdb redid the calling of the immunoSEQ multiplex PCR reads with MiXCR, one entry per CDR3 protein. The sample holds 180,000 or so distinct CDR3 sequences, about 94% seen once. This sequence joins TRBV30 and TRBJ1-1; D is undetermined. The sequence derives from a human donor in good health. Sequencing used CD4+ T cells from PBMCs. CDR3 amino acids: CAWSVTVGTEAFF. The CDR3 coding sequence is TGTGCCTGGAGTGTAACGGTTGGGACTGAAGCTTTCTTT.